This T cell receptor (beta chain) was sequenced for a study of long-term antiretroviral therapy in people with HIV. Points from the study as a whole: Control repertoires displayed wider CDR3 length ranges than the HIV repertoires. Whichever time point was examined, clones expanded before ART dominated the repertoire.

Version v3.0 of the immunoSEQ assay was performed at survey level. The method was immunoSEQ multiplex PCR; TCRdb's version includes in-frame clones alone and lacks a portion of them. The sample contains 15,000 to 20,000 clones, around 78% of which appear only once. Held in samples before DNA extraction were roughly 1-10 million cryopreserved PBMC. As for this clone: The antigen remains undetermined.

This specimen consisted of unsorted PBMCs, obtained 2.2 years after starting antiretroviral therapy. The TCR originated in a man aged 45 to 65 with HIV.

The CDR3 reads CASSFPGDPYEQYF. In DNA, the CDR3 is TGTGCCAGCAGTTTTCCAGGGGATCCGTACGAGCAGTACTTC. The genes are TRBV6-5 and TRBJ2-7, with D possibly being TRBD1 (6 bases). From germline, CDR1 is MNHEY and CDR2 SVGAGI. CDR3 length: 14 residues. The V and J ends lost 4 bases and 4 bases respectively, with 14 bases between them.